This TCR beta chain was identified during a study of molecular identifiers for immune sequencing clone quantification. In this sample, this clonotype turned up a few times. The germline V gene encodes CDR1 SGHAT and CDR2 FQNNGV. The CDR3 runs 16 residues. Trimming removed 2 bases from V and 3 bases from J, with 15 bases in between. TCRdb itself ran the PCR reads through MiXCR, one entry per CDR3 protein. Counted here are about 510,000 distinct CDR3 sequences, around 23% occurring once; the ten biggest clones make up around 0.76%. Sequencing used naive CD8+ T cells from blood, with Jurkat cell RNA spiked in. Subset of the sample: FACS-sorted CD8+CD4-CCR7+CD45RA+ naive T cells. The TCR originated in a human donor in good health. Some libraries in this study had Jurkat cell RNA spiked in. The chain recombines TRBV11-2 with TRBJ2-3; D gene unclear. The CDR3 sequence: CASSLPIELGTDTQYF. In DNA form, the CDR3 reads TGTGCCAGCAGCTTACCCATAGAGCTAGGGACAGATACGCAGTATTTT.